The entry that follows covers one T cell receptor (beta chain) sequence. No antigen is known for it. This entry belongs to a study of OX40 agonist ivuxolimab in advanced cancers. Notes on the study in general: Expanded peripheral T cells had an undetermined antigen specificity.

TCRdb's table, derived via immunoSEQ multiplex PCR, lists solely in-frame clones and lacks some. In the table there are around 57,000 clones, more than 70% of which are singletons. The receptor was derived from an adult with an advanced solid tumor such as melanoma, head and neck, liver or kidney cancer. This material consisted of CD4+ or CD8+ T cells sorted from blood, taken in a trial of the OX40 agonist ivuxolimab.

DNA for the CDR3: TGTGCCAGCAGCCGGGACCGAGTCTATGGCTACACCTTC. It is translated as CASSRDRVYGYTF. The chain employs TRBV5-4 and TRBJ1-2, with TRBD1 as a possible D gene (5 bases). CDR3 length: 13 residues. Germline V gene lookup returns CDR1 SGHNT and CDR2 YYREEE (reference sequence). The ends were cut back, 4 bases at V and 4 bases at J, with 11 bases in the middle.